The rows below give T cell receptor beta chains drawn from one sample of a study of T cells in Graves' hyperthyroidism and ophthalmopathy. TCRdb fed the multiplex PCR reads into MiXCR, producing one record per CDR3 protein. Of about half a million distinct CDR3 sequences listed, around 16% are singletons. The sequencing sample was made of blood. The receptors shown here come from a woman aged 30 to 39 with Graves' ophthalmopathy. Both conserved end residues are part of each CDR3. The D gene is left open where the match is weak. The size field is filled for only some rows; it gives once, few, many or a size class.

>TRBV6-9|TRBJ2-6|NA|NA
CASSYLLPGQRSGANVLTF
TGTGCCAGCAGTTACTTGCTCCCAGGGCAGAGGTCTGGGGCCAACGTCCTGACTTTC
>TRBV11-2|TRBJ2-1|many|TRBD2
CASSILAASSYNEQFF
TGTGCCAGCAGCATCCTAGCGGCTAGCTCCTACAATGAGCAGTTCTTC
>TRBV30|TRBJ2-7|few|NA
CAWRANPLQGVPEQYF
TGTGCCTGGAGAGCCAATCCGTTACAGGGAGTCCCCGAGCAGTACTTC
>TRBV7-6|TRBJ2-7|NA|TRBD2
CASSLTGLAGDYEQYF
TGTGCCAGCAGCCTAACGGGACTAGCGGGGGACTACGAGCAGTACTTC
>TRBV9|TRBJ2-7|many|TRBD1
CASSVVPQGDSYEQYF
TGTGCCAGCAGCGTAGTACCGCAGGGGGACTCCTACGAGCAGTACTTC
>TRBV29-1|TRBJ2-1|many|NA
CSVGGAGGLSMRDNEQFF
TGCAGCGTTGGTGGGGCAGGGGGACTGTCCATGAGGGACAATGAGCAGTTCTTC
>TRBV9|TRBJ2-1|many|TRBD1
CASSEQTGGRSYNEQFF
TGTGCCAGCAGCGAGCAAACAGGGGGCCGCTCCTACAATGAGCAGTTCTTC
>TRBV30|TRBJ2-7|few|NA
CAWDEGGYEQYF
TGTGCCTGGGATGAAGGAGGTTACGAGCAGTACTTC
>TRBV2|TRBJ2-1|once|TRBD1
CASSDFGTGGKGEQFF
TGTGCCAGCAGTGATTTCGGGACAGGGGGCAAGGGTGAGCAGTTCTTC
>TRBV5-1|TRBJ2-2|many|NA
CASSSTVTGELFF
TGCGCCAGCAGCTCGACGGTGACCGGGGAGCTGTTTTTT
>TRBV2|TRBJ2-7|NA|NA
CASKEVPYEQYF
TGTGCCAGCAAAGAGGTCCCCTACGAGCAGTACTTC
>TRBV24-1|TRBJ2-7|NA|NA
CATSPTRPYNEQYF
TGTGCCACCAGTCCGACTAGGCCTTACAATGAGCAGTACTTC
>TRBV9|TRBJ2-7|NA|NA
CASSGLDHEQYF
TGTGCCAGCAGCGGGTTAGATCACGAGCAGTACTTC
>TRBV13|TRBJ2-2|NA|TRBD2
CASSLSTSGTSGELFF
TGTGCCAGCAGCTTATCAACTAGCGGGACCTCCGGGGAGCTGTTTTTT
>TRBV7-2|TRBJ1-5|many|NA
CASSVAGRGNQPQHF
TGTGCCAGCAGCGTCGCAGGGAGGGGGAATCAGCCCCAGCATTTT
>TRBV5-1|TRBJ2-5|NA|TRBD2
CASSLPTSGTQETQYF
TGTGCCAGCAGCTTACCGACTAGCGGGACCCAAGAGACCCAGTACTTC
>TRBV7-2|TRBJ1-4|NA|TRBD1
CASSLGTDEKLFF
TGTGCCAGCAGCTTGGGGACAGATGAAAAACTGTTTTTT
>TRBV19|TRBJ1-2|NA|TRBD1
CASSSGQGLYGYTF
TGTGCCAGTAGTTCGGGACAGGGGCTCTATGGCTACACCTTC
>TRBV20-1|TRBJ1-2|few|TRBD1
CSAGTDNYGYTF
TGCAGTGCTGGGACAGACAACTATGGCTACACCTTC
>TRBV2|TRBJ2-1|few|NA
CASSSTGGDEQFF
TGTGCCAGCAGTTCCACAGGGGGGGATGAGCAGTTCTTC
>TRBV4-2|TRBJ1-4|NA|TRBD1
CASSQALGTGGEKLFF
TGTGCCAGCAGCCAAGCGTTGGGGACAGGGGGAGAAAAACTGTTTTTT
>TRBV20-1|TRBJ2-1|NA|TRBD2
CSALSGRSYNEQFF
TGCAGTGCACTTAGCGGGAGGTCCTACAATGAGCAGTTCTTC
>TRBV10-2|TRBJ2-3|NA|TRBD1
CASSHDRDREADTQYF
TGCGCCAGCAGCCATGACCGGGACAGGGAGGCAGATACGCAGTATTTT
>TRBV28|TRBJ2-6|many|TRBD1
CASSFSGTATSGANVLTF
TGTGCCAGCAGTTTCTCAGGGACAGCAACCTCTGGGGCCAACGTCCTGACTTTC
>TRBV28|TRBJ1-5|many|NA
CASKFYWTNSNQPQHF
TGTGCCAGCAAGTTTTATTGGACAAACAGCAATCAGCCCCAGCATTTT
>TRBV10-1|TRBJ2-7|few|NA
CASTLKGGVYYEQYF
TGCGCCAGTACCCTAAAGGGGGGGGTTTACTACGAGCAGTACTTC